Shown below are 12 T cell receptor beta chains from a single sample sequenced in a study of shared clonotypes between healthy human individuals. Naive CD8 cells, CD45RO-negative and positively selected for CCR7, excluded terminally differentiated effector memory CD45RA+ cells. TCRdb keeps only in-frame clones here, not all; method: immunoSEQ multiplex PCR. This sample has about 2.1 million clones, with around 95% found just once. The source material was naive CD8+ T cells from PBMCs. The receptors stem from a man between 18 and 35 years old in good health. Some clones in this sample may be carry-over from other donors' samples.

The chain couples TRBV28 to TRBJ2-1; the D is unclear. This CDR3 has 14 residues. Per the germline V gene, CDR1 is MDHEN and CDR2 is SYDVKM. V was pared by 6 bases and J by 7 bases, with 16 bases between. CDR3 nucleotide sequence: TGTGCCAGCAGCCGAGGTAGAGGTTGGAATGAGCAGTTCTTC. Translation gives CASSRGRGWNEQFF.

The V and J genes are TRBV5-4 and TRBJ1-2, with TRBD1 as a possible D gene (5 bases). The CDR3 length is 14 residues. Germline V gene lookup returns CDR1 SGHNT and CDR2 YYREEE (reference sequence). V lost 4 bases to trimming and J lost 4 bases, with 14 bases between them. CDR3 in amino acids: CASSPGWSRYGYTF. CDR3 DNA: TGTGCCAGCAGCCCAGGGTGGAGCCGCTATGGCTACACCTTC.

The chain has TRBV6-5 and TRBJ2-7; 8 bases are shared with TRBD2. V was pared by 4 bases and J by 2 bases, with 4 bases of the junction left unmatched. Germline V CDR1 and CDR2: MNHEY, SVGAGI. CDR3 size: 14 residues. The CDR3 DNA sequence: TGTGCCAGCAGTTTCACTAGCGGTGCCTACGAGCAGTACTTC. Its protein product is CASSFTSGAYEQYF.

The chain recombines TRBV10-3 with TRBJ2-5; the match to TRBD1 covers 10 bases. CDR1 is ENHRY and CDR2 is SYGVKD in the germline V gene. V lost 5 bases to trimming and J lost 1 base; unmatched junction nucleotides: 1. The CDR3 consists of 14 residues. The CDR3 DNA sequence: TGTGCCATCAGTTGGGACAGGGGCCAAGAGACCCAGTACTTC. The encoded protein is CAISWDRGQETQYF.

In its sample, this clone was seen once. The chain employs TRBV19 and TRBJ2-7; weak D call: TRBD1 (7 bases). Germline assignment: CDR1 LNHDA and CDR2 SQIVND (reference sequence). V lost 7 bases and J 0 bases, leaving 16 bases between the germline ends. The CDR3 contains 15 residues. DNA for the CDR3: TGTGCCAGTACCCCGGGCAGGGGGGCCTCCTACGAGCAGTACTTC. As protein: CASTPGRGASYEQYF.

The chain combines TRBV9 with TRBJ2-7; no firm D call. This CDR3 contains 12 residues. Per the germline V gene, CDR1 is SGDLS and CDR2 is YYNGEE. Trimming took 4 bases from V and 7 from J, leaving 12 bases between them. CDR3 nucleotide sequence: TGTGCCAGCAGCCCTGGACGGGCAGAGCAGTACTTC. Protein product: CASSPGRAEQYF.

The chain couples TRBV7-7 to TRBJ2-5, with TRBD2 matching 11 bases. This CDR3 is 16 amino acids long. From germline, CDR1 is SSHAT and CDR2 FNYEAQ (reference sequence). V shed 1 base, J shed 5 bases, and the junction held 6 bases outside the gene matches. For the CDR3, the DNA is TGTGCCAGCAGCTTAGGTAGCGGGAGGGGGTATGAGACCCAGTACTTC. It is translated as CASSLGSGRGYETQYF. The entire variable domain, with the rest obtained from reference TRBV7-7 and TRBJ2-5, is as follows: GAGVSQSPRYKVTKRGQDVTLRCDPISSHATLYWYQQALGQGPEFLTYFNYEAQPDKSGLPSDRFSAERPEGSISTLTIQRTEQRDSAMYRCASSLGSGRGYETQYFGPGTRLLVL.

The chain carries TRBV19 and TRBJ1-2; D not certain. Germline V gene data show CDR1 as LNHDA and CDR2 as SQIVND (reference sequence). The CDR3 consists of 13 residues. V lost 5 bases to trimming and J lost 1 base, with 8 bases between them. CDR3 bases: TGTGCCAGTAGTCTACACCATAACTATGGCTACACCTTC. This translates into CASSLHHNYGYTF.

The V gene is TRBV19, the J gene TRBJ2-1; D possibly corresponds to TRBD2 (5 bases). The V end lost 1 base, the J end lost 9 bases, and 10 bases lay between the germline ends. The germline CDR1 and CDR2 sequences are LNHDA and SQIVND (reference sequence). This CDR3 comprises 13 residues. The CDR3 coding sequence is TGTGCCAGTAGTATAGGGGCGAGGGTTGAGCAGTTCTTC. Encoded protein: CASSIGARVEQFF.

The rearrangement uses TRBV6-5 and TRBJ1-5; tentative D call: TRBD1 (6 bases). V lost 5 bases and J lost 4, with 12 bases in between. CDR1 is MNHEY and CDR2 is SVGAGI in the germline V gene. The CDR3 is 14 residues long. The CDR3 is CASSLGQFNQPQHF. The CDR3 DNA is TGTGCCAGCAGTCTCGGACAGTTTAATCAGCCCCAGCATTTT.

Comments on this clone: Other DNA sequences in this specimen translate into the identical CDR3. J is TRBJ2-7 and V is TRBV30; D is possibly TRBD2 (6 bases). The CDR3 runs 13 residues. Germline values: CDR1 GTSNPN, CDR2 SVGIG (reference sequence). V was clipped by 0 bases and J by 4 bases, with 10 bases between them. CDR3 DNA sequence: TGTGCCTGGAGTGTACTAGCTGGGTACGAGCAGTACTTC. It yields the protein CAWSVLAGYEQYF.

The genes are TRBV28 and TRBJ2-7; a weak D match, TRBD1 (6 bases). Trimming cost V 6 bases and J 4 bases, with 19 bases left between them. There are 15 residues in the CDR3. Germline assignment: CDR1 MDHEN and CDR2 SYDVKM. The CDR3 coding sequence is TGTGCCAGCAGACCGTCTGGGATAAGGGGGTACGAGCAGTACTTC. Its protein product is CASRPSGIRGYEQYF. Drawing the rest from reference TRBV28 and TRBJ2-7, the complete variable domain is DVKVTQSSRYLVKRTGEKVFLECVQDMDHENMFWYRQDPGLGLRLIYFSYDVKMKEKGDIPEGYSVSREKKERFSLILESASTNQTSMYLCASRPSGIRGYEQYFGPGTRLTVT.